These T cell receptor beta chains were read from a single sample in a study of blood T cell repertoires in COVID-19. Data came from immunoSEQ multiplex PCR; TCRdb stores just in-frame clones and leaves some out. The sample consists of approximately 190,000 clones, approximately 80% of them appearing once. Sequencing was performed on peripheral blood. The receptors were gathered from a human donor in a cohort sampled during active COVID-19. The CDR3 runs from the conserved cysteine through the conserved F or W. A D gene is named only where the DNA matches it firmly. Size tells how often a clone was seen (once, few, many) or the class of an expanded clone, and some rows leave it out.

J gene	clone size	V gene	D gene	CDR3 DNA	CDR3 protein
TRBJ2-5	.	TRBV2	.	TGTGCCAGCAGTGAGCAGGGTCCTAAAGAGACCCAGTACTTC	CASSEQGPKETQYF
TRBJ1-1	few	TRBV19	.	TGTGCCAGTAGCAAGCAGGAGAACACTGAAGCTTTCTTT	CASSKQENTEAFF
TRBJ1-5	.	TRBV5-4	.	TGTGCCAGCAGCTTGGCTGGCGGGAATCAGCCCCAGCATTTT	CASSLAGGNQPQHF
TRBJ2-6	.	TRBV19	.	TGTGCCAGTAGTGCAGAAAGAGGCGGGGATTGGTCTGGGGCCAACGTCCTGACTTTC	CASSAERGGDWSGANVLTF
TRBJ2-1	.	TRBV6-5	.	TGTGCCAGCAGTAAAATGACAGGCCCCTACAATGAGCAGTTCTTC	CASSKMTGPYNEQFF
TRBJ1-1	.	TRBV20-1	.	TGCAGTGCTCCTCAGGGCCCTGAAGCTTTCTTT	CSAPQGPEAFF
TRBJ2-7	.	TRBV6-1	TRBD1	TGTGCCAGCAGTGACAGGGGACAGGTTTTATTC	CASSDRGQVLF
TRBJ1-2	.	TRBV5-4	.	TGTGCCAGCAGCTCGACAGGAACTCGAGGCTACACCTTC	CASSSTGTRGYTF
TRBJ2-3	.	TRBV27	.	TGTGCCAGCAGCGCGGGCACAGATACGCAGTATTTT	CASSAGTDTQYF
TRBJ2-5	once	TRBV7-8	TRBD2	TGTGCCAGCAGCTCAATGCGGGGGGGCCTTTTTAAGACCCAGTACTTC	CASSSMRGGLFKTQYF
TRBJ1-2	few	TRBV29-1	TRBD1	TGCAGCGTTGCCCAAACCAGGGGGCCCAACTATGGCTACACCTTC	CSVAQTRGPNYGYTF
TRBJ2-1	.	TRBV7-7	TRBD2	TGTGCCAGCAGCCCCGGACTAGCGCGAAGCTCCTACAATGAGCAGTTCTTC	CASSPGLARSSYNEQFF
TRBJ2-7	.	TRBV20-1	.	TGCAGTGCTAGTAAGACTGGCTACGAGCAGTACTTC	CSASKTGYEQYF
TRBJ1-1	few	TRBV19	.	TGTGCCAGTAGTATTAGTTTATCCCGCATGAACACTGAAGCTTTCTTT	CASSISLSRMNTEAFF
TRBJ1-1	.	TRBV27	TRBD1	TGTGCCAGCACCCCGGGACAGTCGAACACTGAAGCTTTCTTT	CASTPGQSNTEAFF
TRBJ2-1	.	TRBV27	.	TGTGCCAGCAGTTTAGTAGCGGAGCGCAATGAGCAGTTCTTC	CASSLVAERNEQFF
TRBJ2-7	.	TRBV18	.	TGTGCCAGCTCCCTTGTAGGGGAGGCGTACTTC	CASSLVGEAYF
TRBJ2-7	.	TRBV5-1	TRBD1	TGCGCCAGCAGCCGGGACAGGGAACACGAGCAGTACTTC	CASSRDREHEQYF
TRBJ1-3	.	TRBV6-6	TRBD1	TGTGCCAGCAGCGGCCTCCTGGGACAGTCTGGAAACACCATATATTTT	CASSGLLGQSGNTIYF
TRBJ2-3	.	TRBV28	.	TGTGCCACCGGTCCGGGACTCCCAGATACGCAGTATTTT	CATGPGLPDTQYF
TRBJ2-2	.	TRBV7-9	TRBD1	TGTGCCAGCCCGGGACAGGGGTTGTCCGGGGAGCTGTTTTTT	CASPGQGLSGELFF
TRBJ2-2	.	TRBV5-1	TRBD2	TGCGCCAGCAGGGGGACTAGCGGTGTGACCGGGGAGCTGTTTTTT	CASRGTSGVTGELFF
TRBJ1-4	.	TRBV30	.	TGTGCCTGGAGTCCCGCTAATGAAAAACTGTTTTTT	CAWSPANEKLFF
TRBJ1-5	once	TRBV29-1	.	TGCAGCGTTAAACAGGGTTTTGGAAATCAGCCCCAGCATTTT	CSVKQGFGNQPQHF
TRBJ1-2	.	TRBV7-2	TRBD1	TGTGCCAGCAGTTCGAACCGGGACAGATTTTCTTATGGCTACACCTTC	CASSSNRDRFSYGYTF
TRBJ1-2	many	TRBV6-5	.	TGTGCCAGCAGTTATACAGGGACCTATGGCTACACCTTC	CASSYTGTYGYTF
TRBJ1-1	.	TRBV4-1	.	TGCGCCAGCAGCCAAGATTGGTTACAGGGGAACACTGAAGCTTTCTTT	CASSQDWLQGNTEAFF
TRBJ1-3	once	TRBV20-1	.	TGCAGTGCTAGTCAGGGGTTGGCAAACACCATATATTTT	CSASQGLANTIYF
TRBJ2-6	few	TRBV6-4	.	TGTGCCAGCAGTGACAGTGGCGTGGGACAAACTAAAGCTGGGGCCAACGTCCTGACTTTC	CASSDSGVGQTKAGANVLTF